A single T cell receptor (beta chain) is shown here with its context. A count is missing, but by frequency this clonotype is medium-sized (0.01 to 0.1%). Its specific antigen is unknown. The data derive from a study of T cell clusters in autoimmune cytopenias (dated by TCRdb to about 2019). Context from the whole study: Per sample, TRB sequencing gave a median depth of about 50,000 reads and a median of roughly 2,500 distinct TRB clonotypes. TRB and IGH repertoires from peripheral blood were sequenced in autoimmune cytopenia patients at active disease and during treatment follow-up, with healthy, CLL and autoimmune hepatitis controls included alongside. The goal of the study was to determine whether autoimmune cytopenia patients have a disease-specific immune repertoire signature that could serve as a blood-based biomarker.

Per sample, 250 ng of peripheral blood genomic DNA, 35,000 to 45,000 genome equivalents, was used for TRB amplification. What the study reported, not specific to this receptor: The GLIPH analysis suggested a lack of physiological T cell clusters in primary autoimmune cytopenia patients, since around 56 clusters were exclusive to healthy donors whereas over 15 were exclusive to patients. The cluster-lack signature was not observed for secondary cytopenia versus CLL, as the signature was apparently masked by the dominant lymphoma-associated repertoire. The T cell clusters were only ever defined in silico, so experimental validation of their functional role was still needed. Compared with active autoimmune hepatitis patients, healthy donors had almost three times as many exclusive TRB clusters, a finding consistent with an autoimmunity-wide signature. The TRB repertoire shifts, including less even repertoires in secondary cytopenia and CLL, mostly reflected lymphoma bias and not autoimmunity.

CDR1 is given as GTSNPN and CDR2 as SVGIG, both from the germline V gene (reference sequence). Its CDR3 holds 14 amino acids, cysteine through phenylalanine. No DNA accompanies this entry. TRB rearrangements were amplified by multiplex PCR using a touch-down protocol with TRB-A and TRB-B primer pools mixed in one tube. Two consecutive PCR reactions with Phusion HS II polymerase added Illumina adapters and sample indices to the amplicons. The amplicons were gel-purified using the NucleoSpin Gel and PCR Clean-up kit, after which quantification was performed by Qubit and quality was checked on an Agilent 2100 Bioanalyzer. Sequencing of the libraries was performed on an Illumina MiSeq with 600-cycle, single-indexed, paired-end runs. The paper's data handling went like this. MiXCR version 2.1.12, together with the default MiXCR reference library, was used to align and assemble the TRB reads. A clone was defined by each unique CDR3 nucleotide sequence, and the analysis included only productive sequences with two or more reads. To assess repertoire diversity, an R script computed alpha-parameterized diversity profiles (alpha 0 to 5), which included the Shannon (alpha 1) and Simpson (alpha 2) indices. The tcR package was used to compute combinatorial TRB VJ usage, which was then compared between cohorts by principal component analysis with ade4. Using GLIPH, TCRbeta CDR3s were clustered on pairs of cohorts matched for age and read depth, and a Wilcoxon test was used to compare cluster frequencies. Based on TCRdb reprocessing of the reads, there is one entry per CDR3 protein sequence, and DNA is missing. These V and J calls are TCRdb output, not the study's own analysis. In this sample's table one finds around 2,400 distinct CDR3 sequences. Jointly, the top ten make up roughly 50% of the sample.

The rearranged chain carries TRBV30 and TRBJ1-4; without DNA, the TCRdb call of TRBD1 cannot be checked. Sequenced input: peripheral blood. The source of this sequence is a human donor with an autoimmune cytopenia or autoimmune hepatitis (not recorded which). The CDR3 here reads CAWSTGPPQSKLFF.